The 13 T cell receptor beta chains reported below all come from one sample, sequenced in a study of blood T cell repertoires in COVID-19. Measured with immunoSEQ multiplex PCR; TCRdb has only the in-frame clones, and not every one. This sample has about 360,000 clones; about 90% occur once, and the top ten carry around 1.9%. Sequenced material: PBMCs or T cells enriched from blood (not recorded which). The receptors were sampled from a man between 35 and 55 years old in a cohort exposed to, infected with or recovered from COVID-19 (not recorded which).

This clone has more than one count but fewer than ten. The V gene is TRBV28, the J gene TRBJ1-2; 7 bases agree with TRBD1. Trimming at V came to 7 bases and at J to 5 bases, leaving 13 bases not matched to a gene. This CDR3 is 15 amino acids long. CDR1 is MDHEN and CDR2 is SYDVKM in the germline V gene. CDR3 in DNA: TGTGCCAGCACCAACCGAGGCACAGGGGATTATGGCTACACCTTC. Protein sequence: CASTNRGTGDYGYTF.

This chain links TRBV10-3 with TRBJ2-7; TRBD2 might be the D (6 bases). Deletions cut 0 bases from V and 9 bases from J, with 9 bases between. CDR1 and CDR2 from the germline V gene are ENHRY and SYGVKD. The CDR3 covers 12 residues. DNA of the CDR3: TGTGCCATCAGTGAGTCGACGGGAGTGCAGTACTTC. Encoded protein: CAISESTGVQYF.

The rearrangement joins TRBV18 to TRBJ1-5; 9 nucleotides align to TRBD1. The CDR3 contains 16 residues. The V gene's germline CDR1 is KGHSH and CDR2 LQKENI. J gave up 6 bases and V 4 bases, and 10 bases lay outside the gene matches. The DNA of the CDR3 is TGTGCCAGCTCACTAGCCGGGACAGGGTCCCGTCAGCCCCAGCATTTT. Protein product: CASSLAGTGSRQPQHF.

V is TRBV6-6 and J is TRBJ1-5; D may be TRBD1 (6 bases). The V end was cut by 5 bases, the J end by 2 bases, with 16 bases between. CDR1 is MNHNY, CDR2 SVGAGI, per germline (reference sequence). This CDR3 is built from 16 residues. CDR3 region: CASSHTGPSGNQPQHF. CDR3 nucleotide sequence: TGTGCCAGCAGTCACACAGGGCCATCGGGCAATCAGCCCCAGCATTTT.

The rearrangement joins TRBV14 to TRBJ2-2, with 10 bases fitting TRBD2. Germline V gene sequence: CDR1 SGHDN, CDR2 FVKESK. Unmatched junction bases numbered 8, after V lost 4 bases and J lost 6 bases. This CDR3 region has 16 residues. The CDR3 here is CASSRASGSFSGELFF. As DNA, the CDR3 is TGTGCCAGCAGCCGAGCTAGCGGGAGTTTTTCCGGGGAGCTGTTTTTT.

J is TRBJ1-2 and V is TRBV2; 10 bases match TRBD1. The germline V gene encodes CDR1 SNHLY and CDR2 FYNNEI. The CDR3 extends over 12 amino acids. Trimming removed 10 bases from V and 8 bases from J; junction bases left unmatched: 7. For the CDR3, the DNA is TGTGCCACCCGGGACAGGGGCCTGGGCTACACCTTC. Translated: CATRDRGLGYTF. The variable domain in full, completed from reference TRBV2 and TRBJ1-2, reads EPEVTQTPSHQVTQMGQEVILRCVPISNHLYFYWYRQILGQKVEFLVSFYNNEISEKSEIFDDQFSVERPDGSNFTLKIRSTKLEDSAMYFCATRDRGLGYTFGSGTRLTVV.

The chain is built from TRBV28 and TRBJ1-5; D is perhaps TRBD1 (6 bases). CDR3 length equals 12 residues. Germline V lookup: CDR1 MDHEN, CDR2 SYDVKM. With 9 bases removed from V and 3 bases from J, the gap between germline ends came to 9 bases. CDR3 sequence: CASTGPNQPQHF. In DNA form, the CDR3 reads TGTGCCAGTACAGGGCCCAATCAGCCCCAGCATTTT.

The chain joins TRBV15 to TRBJ2-1; 11 bases align to TRBD2. CDR3 length equals 16 residues. Germline CDR1 is LNHNV and CDR2 is YYDKDF (reference sequence). J lost 6 bases, V lost 2 bases, and 6 bases had no gene match. In DNA, the CDR3 is TGTGCCACCAGCAGATCACTAGCGGGAGCAACCAATGAGCAGTTCTTC. Protein sequence: CATSRSLAGATNEQFF.

This clone was observed once. The genes are TRBV6-5 and TRBJ1-5, with D possibly being TRBD1 (5 bases). V gave up 9 bases and J gave up 1 base, with 7 bases separating them. This CDR3 has 12 residues. From germline, CDR1 is MNHEY and CDR2 SVGAGI. The CDR3 is CASRGSNQPQHF. In DNA, the CDR3 is TGTGCCAGTAGGGGAAGCAATCAGCCCCAGCATTTT.

This chain joins TRBV7-9 and TRBJ1-4; 7 bases agree with TRBD1. The length of the CDR3 is 17 residues. The ends lost 2 bases at V and 2 bases at J; junction bases unmatched: 8. The germline gives CDR1 SEHNR, CDR2 FQNEAQ (reference sequence). The CDR3 sequence: CASSLSTGDSTNEKLFF. The CDR3 DNA reads as TGTGCCAGCAGCTTAAGCACAGGGGACTCGACTAATGAAAAACTGTTTTTT.

The CDR3 protein is CASNHNRGTNTEAFF. In nucleotides, the CDR3 is TGTGCCAGTAACCACAACAGGGGTACGAACACTGAAGCTTTCTTT. The chain joins TRBV19 to TRBJ1-1; 7 nucleotides agree with TRBD1. The V segment lost 7 bases and the J segment 1 base; nucleotides outside the gene matches: 9. Germline lookup yields CDR1 LNHDA and CDR2 SQIVND (reference sequence). This CDR3 contains 15 residues.

This clone has a handful of counts. The V and J genes are TRBV2 and TRBJ1-5, with D perhaps matching TRBD1 (5 bases). V was shortened by 1 base and J by 5 bases, with 9 bases between the two germline ends. The CDR3 contains 14 residues. CDR1 is SNHLY, CDR2 FYNNEI, per germline. As DNA, the CDR3 is TGTGCCAGCAGTGAAGGGACAATGGATCAGCCCCAGCATTTT. Translated, it gives CASSEGTMDQPQHF.

The CDR3: CASSLRYIAGRTEAFF. The DNA of the CDR3 is TGTGCCAGCAGCTTACGGTATATCGCGGGGCGGACTGAAGCTTTCTTT. The V and J genes are TRBV13 and TRBJ1-1; a possible D gene is TRBD1 (5 bases). The germline V and J ends were trimmed by 2 bases and 5 bases, with 18 bases remaining between them. CDR1 is PRHDT and CDR2 is FYEKMQ in the germline V gene (reference sequence). The CDR3 runs 16 residues.